This TCR beta chain was documented in a study of shared clonotypes between healthy human individuals. Libraries were prepared by immunoSEQ multiplex PCR; TCRdb keeps only in-frame clonotypes and omits some of them. The sample lists 450,000 to 700,000 clones, around 95% occurring once. The germline V gene encodes CDR1 SGHNT and CDR2 YYREEE (reference sequence). Trimming removed 4 bases from V and 10 bases from J, with 11 bases in between. The CDR3 spans 11 residues. Terminally differentiated effector memory CD45RA+ cells were excluded by CCR7 positive selection of CD45RO-negative cells. Study observations and caveats: Naive CD4 clonotype sharing across several donors was around 5%.

This clone was picked up a small number of times. What it binds is not known. Sequencing used naive CD8+ T cells sorted from blood. The gene calls are TRBV5-4 and TRBJ1-2, with D tentatively TRBD1 (6 bases). The TCR originated in a woman aged 25 to 39 in good health. The CDR3, as DNA: TGTGCCAGCAGCAGTACAGGGTCCTACACCTTC. Its translation: CASSSTGSYTF.